This T cell receptor (beta chain) was captured in a study of vaccination effects on CD4 cells after COVID-19. Concerning this clone itself: Its matching antigen is unknown.

The CDR3 totals 16 residues. V was shortened by 1 base and J by 5 bases, with 17 bases between the two germline ends. Germline CDR1 LGHDT, CDR2 YNNKEL (reference sequence). Viral peptide pool expansion of antigen-specific CD4+ T cells preceded sequencing in the ViraFEST assay. With roughly 10 days of culture completed, CD4+ T cells were isolated. Sometime from March through December 2020, the person acquired a SARS-CoV-2 infection that PCR confirmed. Using immunoSEQ multiplex PCR, the repertoire was profiled, and TCRdb retains in-frame clones only, with some absent. The table records roughly 45,000 clones, around 72% of them present only once.

The rearrangement uses TRBV3-1 (or the pseudogene TRBV3-2) and TRBJ1-1, with a weak D call TRBD1 (6 bases). This receptor was obtained from a human donor who had a prior SARS-CoV-2 infection. This specimen was CD4+ T cells from PBMCs cultured with a peptide pool, taken before COVID-19 vaccination. DNA of the CDR3: TGTGCCAGCAGCCAAGTTAGGACAGCTTTTACTACTGAAGCTTTCTTT. Translating gives CASSQVRTAFTTEAFF.